This T cell receptor beta chain was identified in a study of blood T cell repertoires in COVID-19. Study-level background: Specimens from acute and convalescent COVID-19 originated in the United States, Italy and Spain. In each case, the material was cDNA or gDNA derived from T cells, B-cell-depleted T cells, or PBMCs.

Original methodology: Amplified reference gene primers provided the basis for estimating nucleated cell counts. Method: immunoSEQ multiplex PCR; TCRdb's copy keeps in-frame clones and lacks some. V, J and clone size were drawn from that table, and D and trimming were deduced from the DNA. The table lists around 500,000 clones, 80% to 90% of them singletons. Only one count was recorded for this clone. The CDR3 has 15 residues. The germline CDR1 and CDR2 sequences are SGHRS and YFSETQ. V lost 0 bases to trimming and J lost 5 bases; unmatched junction nucleotides: 4. This TCR was sampled from a human donor in a cohort sampled during active COVID-19. The material sequenced was peripheral blood. The rearrangement links TRBV5-1 to TRBJ1-2; 10 nucleotides line up with TRBD1. The CDR3 here is CASSLDWDRGYGYTF. CDR3 sequence (DNA): TGCGCCAGCAGCTTGGATTGGGACAGGGGATATGGCTACACCTTC.